These 8 T cell receptor beta chains were all obtained from the same sample, sequenced in a study of radiotherapy plus CTLA-4 blockade in lung cancer. Method: immunoSEQ multiplex PCR; TCRdb's copy keeps in-frame clones and lacks some. The table shows some 120,000 clones, with about four fifths occurring only once. The sequenced sample was peripheral blood, obtained from a patient treated with radiotherapy plus ipilimumab. The receptors here all came from a human donor with non-small cell lung cancer that progressed on radiotherapy plus ipilimumab. Some clones in this sample may be carry-over from other donors' samples.

CDR3 sequence reads: CASSLEGIRNGYTF. DNA for the CDR3: TGTGCCAGCAGCTTAGAGGGGATAAGGAATGGCTACACCTTC. This chain joins TRBV7-9 and TRBJ1-2; D perhaps matches TRBD1 (5 bases). The V gene's germline CDR1 is SEHNR and CDR2 FQNEAQ (reference sequence). V was cut by 1 base and J by 6 bases, with 12 bases left in between. There are 14 residues in the CDR3. The complete variable domain, with remaining parts taken from reference TRBV7-9 and TRBJ1-2, reads DTGVSQNPRHKITKRGQNVTFRCDPISEHNRLYWYRQTLGQGPEFLTYFQNEAQLEKSRLLSDRFSAERPKGSFSTLEIQRTEQGDSAMYLCASSLEGIRNGYTFGSGTRLTVV.

This sequence joins TRBV5-5 and TRBJ2-1, with 12 nucleotides matching TRBD2. V dropped 5 bases and J dropped 10; count of bases not matched to a gene: 13. Germline values: CDR1 SGHKS, CDR2 YYEKEE (reference sequence). The CDR3 is 16 residues long. The CDR3 DNA is TGTGCCAGCAGTGCCGCGGCTAGCGGGGGGGTAAGGGAGCAGTTCTTC. It codes for CASSAAASGGVREQFF.

The chain has TRBV4-2 and TRBJ2-7, with TRBD1 matching 7 bases. J gave up 2 bases and V 5 bases, and 6 bases lay outside the gene matches. Germline CDR1 is LGHNA and CDR2 is YNFKEQ. The CDR3 spans 14 residues. This CDR3 reads CASSTGDLTYEQYF. CDR3 DNA sequence: TGTGCCAGCAGCACAGGGGATCTGACCTACGAGCAGTACTTC.

Only a few counts were recorded for this clone. This rearrangement joins TRBV10-3 to TRBJ2-3; D might be TRBD1 (6 bases). Germline V gives CDR1 ENHRY, CDR2 SYGVKD. Between the trimmed V and J ends, which lost 2 bases and 2 bases, there was a span of 11 bases. The CDR3 consists of 15 residues. The CDR3 nucleotides are TGTGCCATCAGTGAGCGTCGGACAGTCACAGATACGCAGTATTTT. Protein sequence: CAISERRTVTDTQYF.

V gene TRBV6-5 combines with J gene TRBJ2-7, with a possible D match to TRBD1 (5 bases). V lost 5 bases and J 2 bases, leaving 16 bases between the germline ends. Germline CDR1 and CDR2: MNHEY and SVGAGI. This CDR3 has 15 amino acids. The CDR3 region is CASSRTGSGAYEQYF. CDR3 DNA sequence: TGTGCCAGCAGTCGTACAGGTAGTGGGGCCTACGAGCAGTACTTC.

The J gene is TRBJ1-6, the V gene TRBV7-2, with no clear D. Per germline, CDR1 SGHTA and CDR2 FQGNSA. The CDR3 has 15 residues. Trimming pared 5 bases from V and 7 bases from J, leaving 15 bases between. The CDR3 nucleotides read TGTGCCAGCAGCGCATCTGCGGCCGACAATTCACCCCTCCACTTT. Amino acid sequence: CASSASAADNSPLHF.

This chain uses TRBV27 with TRBJ1-1, with a weak D call TRBD1 (5 bases). CDR3 size: 14 residues. Germline V lookup: CDR1 MNHEY, CDR2 SMNVEV (reference sequence). V was trimmed by 5 bases and J by 5 bases, leaving 15 bases between them. The CDR3 loop is CASSGILGGTEAFF. For the CDR3, the DNA is TGTGCCAGCAGTGGTATTTTGGGGGGAACTGAAGCTTTCTTT.

J is TRBJ1-1 and V is TRBV4-3; 8 nucleotides align to TRBD1. The CDR3 covers 15 residues. J lost 3 bases, V lost 2 bases, and 5 bases had no gene match. Germline V lookup: CDR1 LGHNA, CDR2 YSLEER. The CDR3 bases are TGCGCCAGCAGCCAAAAAACACAGGGGGACACTGAAGCTTTCTTT. Its protein is CASSQKTQGDTEAFF.